The source of this T cell receptor (beta chain) is a study of blood T cell repertoires in COVID-19. V lost 4 bases and J lost 0, with 13 bases in between. The germline V gene has CDR1 SGHRS and CDR2 YFSETQ. This CDR3 comprises 15 residues. Authors' analysis steps: Estimation of nucleated cell counts relied on the amplification of reference gene primers. Measured with immunoSEQ multiplex PCR; TCRdb has only the in-frame clones, and not every one. The V and J calls and clone size are taken from that table; D and trimming were inferred from the DNA. The data hold 85,000 to 130,000 clones, with roughly 92% observed a single time.

Sequenced input: peripheral blood. The receptor was derived from a man between 65 and 80 years old with acute or convalescent COVID-19. The rearrangement links TRBV5-1 to TRBJ1-1; tentatively, D is TRBD1 (6 bases). The CDR3 nucleotides read TGCGCCAGCAGCCCGGGACACCTCATGAACACTGAAGCTTTCTTT. This encodes CASSPGHLMNTEAFF. Full variable domain (rest looked up from reference TRBV5-1 and TRBJ1-1): KAGVTQTPRYLIKTRGQQVTLSCSPISGHRSVSWYQQTPGQGLQFLFEYFSETQRNKGNFPGRFSGRQFSNSRSEMNVSTLELGDSALYLCASSPGHLMNTEAFFGQGTRLTVV.